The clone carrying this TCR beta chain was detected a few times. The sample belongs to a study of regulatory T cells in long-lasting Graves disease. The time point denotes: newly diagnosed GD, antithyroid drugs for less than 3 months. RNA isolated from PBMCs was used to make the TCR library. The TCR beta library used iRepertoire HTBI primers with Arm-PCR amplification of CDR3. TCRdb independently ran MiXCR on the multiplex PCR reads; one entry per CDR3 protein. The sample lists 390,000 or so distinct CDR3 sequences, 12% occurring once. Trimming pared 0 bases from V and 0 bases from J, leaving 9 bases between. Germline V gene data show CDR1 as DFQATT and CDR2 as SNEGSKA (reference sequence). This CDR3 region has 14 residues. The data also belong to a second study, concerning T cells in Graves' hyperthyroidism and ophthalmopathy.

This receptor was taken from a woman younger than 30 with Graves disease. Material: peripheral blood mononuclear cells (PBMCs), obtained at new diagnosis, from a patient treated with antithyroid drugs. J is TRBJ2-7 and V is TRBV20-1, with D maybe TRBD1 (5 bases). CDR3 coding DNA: TGCAGTGCTAGAGATCGCAGGGTCTCCTACGAGCAGTACTTC. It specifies CSARDRRVSYEQYF.